This TCR beta chain was identified in a study of blood T cell repertoires in COVID-19. Study-level background: Samples representing acute and convalescent COVID-19 were sourced from the United States, Italy and Spain. Nucleic acid was either cDNA or gDNA, and it came from T cells, B-cell-depleted T cells, or PBMCs.

This CDR3 is built from 16 residues. The V gene end was trimmed by 4 bases and the J gene end by 3 bases; junction bases not matched to a gene: 7. Germline CDR1 and CDR2: ENHRY and SYGVKD. In the original analysis: It was from reference gene primer amplification that nucleated cell counts were estimated. Here immunoSEQ multiplex PCR was the method, and the copy in TCRdb shows in-frame clones only, minus some. That table gives V, J and clone size, and the DNA gave D and trimming. The sample lists about 110,000 clones, 65% to 80% seen once, with roughly 20% in the top ten. The origin of this receptor is a man in his sixties or seventies with active or convalescent COVID-19. The genes are TRBV10-3 and TRBJ2-4; 9 positions match TRBD1. Sequenced input: peripheral blood. For the CDR3, the DNA is TGTGCCATCAGTGGCCGGGACAGGGATGGCAAAAACATTCAGTACTTC. Translating gives CAISGRDRDGKNIQYF.